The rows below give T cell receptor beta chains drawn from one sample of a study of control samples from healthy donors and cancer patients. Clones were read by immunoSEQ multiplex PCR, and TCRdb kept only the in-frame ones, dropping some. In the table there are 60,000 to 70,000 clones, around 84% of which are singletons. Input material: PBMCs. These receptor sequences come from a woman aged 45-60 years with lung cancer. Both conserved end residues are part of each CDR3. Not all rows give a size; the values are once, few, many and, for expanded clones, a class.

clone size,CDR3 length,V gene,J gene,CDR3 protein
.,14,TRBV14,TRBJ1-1,CASSQWRAGTEAFF
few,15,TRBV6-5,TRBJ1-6,CASRRQGIGNSPLHF
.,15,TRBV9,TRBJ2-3,CASSVDALRVDTQYF
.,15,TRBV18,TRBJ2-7,CASSPFVGRGYEQYF
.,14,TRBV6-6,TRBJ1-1,CASSYFLWAAEAFF
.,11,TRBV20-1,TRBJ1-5,CSALVREAQHF
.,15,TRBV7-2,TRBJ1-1,CASSLAGNGLFEAFF
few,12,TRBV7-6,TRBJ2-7,CASSPVGGEQYF
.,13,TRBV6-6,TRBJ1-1,CASSYNGNTEAFF
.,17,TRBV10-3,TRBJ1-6,CAISALTLTGSNSPLHF
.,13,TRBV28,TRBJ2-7,CASSLVQGYEQYF
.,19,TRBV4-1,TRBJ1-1,CASSQDLGQGAYSNTEAFF
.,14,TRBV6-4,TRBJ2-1,CASSDSGGYNEQFF
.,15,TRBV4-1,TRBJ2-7,CASSQADRGVYEQYF
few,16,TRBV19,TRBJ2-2,CASSSRQGGNTGELFF
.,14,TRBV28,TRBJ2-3,CASSSPASTDTQYF
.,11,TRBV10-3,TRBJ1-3,CAISAGNTIYF
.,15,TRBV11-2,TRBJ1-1,CASSLWDSLNTEAFF
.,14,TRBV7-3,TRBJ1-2,CASSLTMIDYGYTF
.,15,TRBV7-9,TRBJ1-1,CASSLSGLLNTEAFF
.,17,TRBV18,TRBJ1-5,CASSPSGTGFSNQPQHF
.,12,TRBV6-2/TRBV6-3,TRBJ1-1,CASSRGDTEAFF
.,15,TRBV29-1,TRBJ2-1,CSAVRPPGLAGEQFF
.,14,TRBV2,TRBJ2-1,CASSEAGQPNEQFF
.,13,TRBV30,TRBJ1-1,CAWSKDRDTEAFF
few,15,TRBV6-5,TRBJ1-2,CASSPRPDRPYGYTF
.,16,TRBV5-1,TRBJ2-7,CASSSGTEVRSYEQYF
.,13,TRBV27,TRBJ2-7,CASSLESSYEQYF
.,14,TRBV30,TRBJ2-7,CAWSDGLASYEQYF
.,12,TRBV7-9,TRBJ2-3,CASSLLGDTQYF
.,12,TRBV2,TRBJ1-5,CASREGSQPQHF
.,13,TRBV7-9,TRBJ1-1,CASSSQGGTEAFF
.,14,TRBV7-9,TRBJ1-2,CASSRDRGEEGYTF
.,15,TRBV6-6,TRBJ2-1,CASSYLDSSYNEQFF
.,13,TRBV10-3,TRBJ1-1,CAVCRGLNTEAFF
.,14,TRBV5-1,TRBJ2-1,CASSLDVPGSEQFF
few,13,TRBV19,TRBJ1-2,CASSISGVRSYTF
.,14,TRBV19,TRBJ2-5,CASSYGPKQETQYF
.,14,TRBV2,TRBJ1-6,CASSPRGILSPLHF
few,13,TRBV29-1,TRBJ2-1,CSVAGGNGNEQFF
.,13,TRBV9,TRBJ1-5,CASSAGRDQPQHF
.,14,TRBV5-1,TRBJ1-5,CASSLAGPEQPQHF
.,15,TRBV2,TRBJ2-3,CASSVAKTVADTQYF
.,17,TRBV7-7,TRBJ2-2,CASSPRGIDSTTGELFF